The 21 T cell receptor beta chains listed next were all sequenced from one sample in a study of OX40 agonist ivuxolimab in advanced cancers. The table came from immunoSEQ multiplex PCR; TCRdb's copy has only in-frame clones and leaves some out. The sample carries 72,000 or so clones, around 87% recorded once. Here the sequenced sample was CD4+ or CD8+ T cells sorted from blood, taken in a trial of the OX40 agonist ivuxolimab. All receptors come from an adult with an advanced solid tumor such as melanoma, head and neck, liver or kidney cancer.

DNA of the CDR3: TGTGCCAGCAGTTATGGACTAGCGGACCAAGAGACCCAGTACTTC. Protein: CASSYGLADQETQYF. This chain uses TRBV6-5 with TRBJ2-5; 10 bases fit TRBD2. The germline V gene encodes CDR1 MNHEY and CDR2 SVGAGI. The V gene end was trimmed by 3 bases and the J gene end by 0 bases; junction bases not matched to a gene: 1. The CDR3 is 15 amino acids.

The V call is TRBV4-1, the J call TRBJ2-7; 10 positions agree with TRBD1. The CDR3 has 17 residues. V shed 2 bases, J shed 2 bases, and the junction held 9 bases outside the gene matches. Germline V gives CDR1 MGHRA, CDR2 YSYEKL. The CDR3 DNA reads as TGCGCCAGCAGCCAAAGGGGGGCCGGGACAGGGGCCTACGAGCAGTACTTC. Translation gives CASSQRGAGTGAYEQYF.

The chain combines TRBV29-1 with TRBJ2-7; 9 nucleotides agree with TRBD1. Germline V gene sequence: CDR1 SQVTM, CDR2 ANQGSEA. V shed 7 bases and J 4 bases; nucleotides not matched to a gene: 17. The length of the CDR3 is 16 residues. As DNA, the CDR3 is TGCAGCGCATTGGGCGGTACCGGGACAGGGAAATACGAGCAGTACTTC. This gives the protein CSALGGTGTGKYEQYF.

The V and J genes are TRBV20-1 and TRBJ2-7; possible D gene TRBD2, 6 bases. The CDR3 spans 11 residues. V was clipped by 8 bases and J by 3 bases, with 11 bases between them. CDR1 and CDR2 from the germline V gene are DFQATT and SNEGSKA (reference sequence). The CDR3 protein is CSTRGDYEQYF. The CDR3 DNA sequence: TGCAGTACCCGCGGGGACTACGAGCAGTACTTC.

The chain links TRBV7-2 to TRBJ2-5; D possibly corresponds to TRBD2 (6 bases). The V gene's germline CDR1 is SGHTA and CDR2 FQGNSA. Trimming took 5 bases from V and 4 from J, leaving 11 bases between them. The CDR3 consists of 13 residues. The CDR3 spells CASSPLGGETQYF. The CDR3 DNA is TGTGCCAGCAGCCCACTCGGGGGAGAGACCCAGTACTTC.

The rearrangement links TRBV28 to TRBJ2-6; 10 bases match TRBD1. Germline V gene lookup returns CDR1 MDHEN and CDR2 SYDVKM. Trimming removed 4 bases from V and 0 bases from J; junction bases left unmatched: 3. This CDR3 is built from 17 residues. In nucleotides, the CDR3 is TGTGCCAGCAGTTCGGGACAGGGGCCCTCTGGGGCCAACGTCCTGACTTTC. The encoded protein is CASSSGQGPSGANVLTF.

The V and J genes are TRBV7-2 and TRBJ2-7, with D uncertain. The CDR3 runs to 11 residues. Germline V gene lookup returns CDR1 SGHTA and CDR2 FQGNSA. The V end lost 4 bases, the J end lost 9 bases, and 10 bases lay between the germline ends. CDR3: CASSSLVGQYF. CDR3 sequence (DNA): TGTGCCAGCAGCTCCCTCGTTGGGCAGTACTTC.

CDR3 in amino acids: CASTPYRASTDTQYF. The CDR3 bases are TGTGCCAGCACTCCCTACAGGGCTAGCACAGATACGCAGTATTTT. The V gene is TRBV6-1, the J gene TRBJ2-3, with a tentative D call TRBD1 (6 bases). From germline, CDR1 is MNHNS and CDR2 SASEGT. The CDR3 runs to 15 residues. Trimming removed 7 bases at V and 0 bases at J, with 14 bases between.

The V and J genes are TRBV6-5 and TRBJ1-5; D is undetermined. V was clipped by 6 bases and J by 6 bases, with 12 bases between them. Germline V gives CDR1 MNHEY, CDR2 SVGAGI. This CDR3 comprises 13 residues. The CDR3 loop is CASSTMGGQPQHF. DNA of the CDR3: TGTGCCAGCAGCACAATGGGCGGTCAGCCCCAGCATTTT.

This rearrangement joins TRBV5-1 to TRBJ2-7; D gene unclear. The CDR3 length is 13 residues. The V gene lost 2 bases and the J gene lost 0 bases, with 6 bases spanning the gap. Germline V lookup: CDR1 SGHRS, CDR2 YFSETQ. The CDR3 region is CASSLQSSYEQYF. The CDR3 nucleotides read TGCGCCAGCAGCTTACAGAGCTCCTACGAGCAGTACTTC.

The V call is TRBV15, the J call TRBJ2-1; D is ambiguous. V lost 0 bases to trimming and J lost 4 bases, with 10 bases between them. Germline V gene sequence: CDR1 LNHNV, CDR2 YYDKDF (reference sequence). CDR3 length: 15 amino acids. The CDR3 nucleotides are TGTGCCACCAGCAGAGATACCGGGTCTTACAATGAGCAGTTCTTC. Protein sequence: CATSRDTGSYNEQFF. Drawing the rest from reference TRBV15 and TRBJ2-1, the complete variable domain is DAMVIQNPRYQVTQFGKPVTLSCSQTLNHNVMYWYQQKSSQAPKLLFHYYDKDFNNEADTPDNFQSRRPNTSFCFLDIRSPGLGDTAMYLCATSRDTGSYNEQFFGPGTRLTVL.

The V call is TRBV28, the J call TRBJ2-2; D is unclear. In germline, CDR1 is MDHEN, CDR2 SYDVKM. V gave up 6 bases and J gave up 0 bases, with 5 bases separating them. There are 13 residues in the CDR3. CDR3 sequence: CASRASNTGELFF. Here the CDR3 DNA reads TGTGCCAGCAGGGCGTCGAACACCGGGGAGCTGTTTTTT.

This chain joins TRBV5-1 and TRBJ2-1, with D perhaps TRBD1 (6 bases). Deletions cut 4 bases from V and 5 bases from J, with 16 bases between. Germline CDR1 and CDR2: SGHRS and YFSETQ. The length of the CDR3 is 15 residues. CDR3 coding DNA: TGCGCCAGCAGCGCCAGGGCAGGGGACAACAATGAGCAGTTCTTC. This sequence encodes CASSARAGDNNEQFF. Drawing the rest from reference TRBV5-1 and TRBJ2-1, the complete variable domain is KAGVTQTPRYLIKTRGQQVTLSCSPISGHRSVSWYQQTPGQGLQFLFEYFSETQRNKGNFPGRFSGRQFSNSRSEMNVSTLELGDSALYLCASSARAGDNNEQFFGPGTRLTVL.

This chain connects TRBV11-3 to TRBJ1-1, with D perhaps TRBD1 (5 bases). V gave up 5 bases and J gave up 3 bases, with 13 bases separating them. This CDR3 comprises 14 residues. Per the germline V gene, CDR1 is SGHNT and CDR2 is YENEEA. CDR3 sequence reads: CASSPWGEYTEAFF. In DNA form, the CDR3 reads TGTGCCAGCAGCCCTTGGGGGGAGTACACTGAAGCTTTCTTT.

This rearrangement joins TRBV4-1 to TRBJ2-3; 11 nucleotides align to TRBD2. The CDR3 consists of 16 residues. Looked up from germline, CDR1 is MGHRA and CDR2 is YSYEKL. V shed 4 bases, J shed 4 bases, and the junction held 7 bases outside the gene matches. CDR3 in amino acids: CASSRVLAGVPDTQYF. CDR3 sequence (DNA): TGCGCCAGCAGCCGGGTACTAGCGGGGGTCCCAGATACGCAGTATTTT.

This clone occurred once. One end of the junction does not line up with germline, which may come from a read error. The CDR3 spells CASSLASPGLLPF. The CDR3, as DNA: TGTGCCAGCAGCTTGGCAAGCCCGGGACTTCTCCCCTTT. The J gene is TRBJ2-3, the V gene TRBV5-8; weak D call: TRBD2 (6 bases). The CDR3 consists of 13 residues. Germline V CDR1 and CDR2: SGHTS, YDEGEE.

The V call is TRBV9, the J call TRBJ2-7; 8 bases are shared with TRBD1. This CDR3 region has 16 residues. V dropped 0 bases and J dropped 3; count of bases not matched to a gene: 8. CDR1 is SGDLS, CDR2 YYNGEE, per germline. The CDR3 here is CASSVAAGTGIYEQYF. CDR3 bases: TGTGCCAGCAGCGTAGCCGCCGGGACAGGAATCTACGAGCAGTACTTC.

The chain links TRBV5-1 to TRBJ2-7; 7 nucleotides match TRBD2. The CDR3 runs to 16 residues. Germline V CDR1 and CDR2: SGHRS, YFSETQ. V shed 0 bases and J 3 bases; nucleotides not matched to a gene: 9. CDR3 DNA sequence: TGCGCCAGCAGCTTGGAGGGCAACACGGGGGGCTACGAGCAGTACTTC. Encoded protein: CASSLEGNTGGYEQYF.

The chain recombines TRBV19 with TRBJ1-2; unclear D gene. Germline-derived CDR1 and CDR2 are LNHDA and SQIVND (reference sequence). The V gene lost 0 bases and the J gene lost 4 bases, with 6 bases spanning the gap. The CDR3 length is 13 residues. CDR3 sequence: CASSIEGSYGYTF. The CDR3 DNA follows: TGTGCCAGTAGTATAGAAGGGTCCTATGGCTACACCTTC. The full variable domain, rest sourced from reference TRBV19 and TRBJ1-2, is DGGITQSPKYLFRKEGQNVTLSCEQNLNHDAMYWYRQDPGQGLRLIYYSQIVNDFQKGDIAEGYSVSREKKESFPLTVTSAQKNPTAFYLCASSIEGSYGYTFGSGTRLTVV.

This chain links TRBV6-5 with TRBJ1-2; 9 nucleotides align to TRBD1. The germline V gene has CDR1 MNHEY and CDR2 SVGAGI. The CDR3 contains 15 residues. With V trimmed by 6 bases and J by 5 bases, 10 bases remained unmatched. The CDR3 DNA reads as TGTGCCAGCAGAACAACCGGGACAGGGCGTTATGGCTACACCTTC. Protein sequence: CASRTTGTGRYGYTF.

The chain has TRBV10-3 and TRBJ2-7; D perhaps matches TRBD2 (5 bases). Germline V gene sequence: CDR1 ENHRY, CDR2 SYGVKD. The CDR3 length is 14 residues. V lost 4 bases to trimming and J lost 7 bases, with 17 bases between them. The DNA of the CDR3 is TGTGCCATCAGTGGATCGGGAATCTCCGGAGAGCAGTACTTC. Amino acid sequence: CAISGSGISGEQYF.